This T cell receptor beta chain was found in a study of T cell responses to AZD1222 COVID-19 vaccine. General observations from the study: Repertoire collection took place solely once the T cell response had peaked.

In regard to this clone: No antigen is known for it.

Clones were sequenced by immunoSEQ multiplex PCR, and TCRdb holds only the in-frame ones, with some missing. The top ten clones hold 1.6% of a sample with fewer than 120,000 clones, about 88% of them seen once. CDR1 and CDR2 (germline): SEHNR, FQNEAQ (reference sequence). The CDR3 loop spans 18 amino acids. J was trimmed by 0 bases and V by 6 bases; bases with no gene match: 7. Sample: peripheral blood, taken on day 0 of AZD1222 vaccination. This chain links TRBV7-9 with TRBJ2-1, with 14 bases identical to TRBD2. This receptor was taken from an adult in good health. CDR3 DNA: TGTGCCAGCAGTTGGGGACTAGCGGGGGCGAGCTCCTACAATGAGCAGTTCTTC. Translated: CASSWGLAGASSYNEQFF.